This TCR beta chain is drawn from a study of beta chain features in type 1 diabetes. Overall study: Across all samples, some 98 million sorted cells were examined.

The germline CDR1 and CDR2 sequences are MNHNS and SASEGT. Trimming cost V 4 bases and J 5 bases; bases outside gene matches: 7. This CDR3 has 14 residues. To note about this clone: Antigen specificity is unknown.

Expressed TCRB transcripts were sequenced, since all the RNA that had been isolated was reverse transcribed. Measured with immunoSEQ multiplex PCR; TCRdb has only the in-frame clones, and not every one. The sample lists roughly 250,000 clones; about 10% were seen once. Whole-study results and caveats: Any HLA effect on TCRB rearrangement was left unresolved by small sub-analyses. There was a moderate but significant shortening of TCRB CDR3s in all four CD4+ subsets of Type 1 diabetes patients.

Sequences were obtained from naive CD4+ T cells from blood. The V gene is TRBV6-1, the J gene TRBJ1-1; TRBD1 agrees at 7 bases. The sequence came from a woman between 18 and 29 years old in good health. In DNA form, the CDR3 reads TGTGCCAGCAGTGGCATGACAGGGTTTACTGAAGCTTTCTTT. Its translation is CASSGMTGFTEAFF.